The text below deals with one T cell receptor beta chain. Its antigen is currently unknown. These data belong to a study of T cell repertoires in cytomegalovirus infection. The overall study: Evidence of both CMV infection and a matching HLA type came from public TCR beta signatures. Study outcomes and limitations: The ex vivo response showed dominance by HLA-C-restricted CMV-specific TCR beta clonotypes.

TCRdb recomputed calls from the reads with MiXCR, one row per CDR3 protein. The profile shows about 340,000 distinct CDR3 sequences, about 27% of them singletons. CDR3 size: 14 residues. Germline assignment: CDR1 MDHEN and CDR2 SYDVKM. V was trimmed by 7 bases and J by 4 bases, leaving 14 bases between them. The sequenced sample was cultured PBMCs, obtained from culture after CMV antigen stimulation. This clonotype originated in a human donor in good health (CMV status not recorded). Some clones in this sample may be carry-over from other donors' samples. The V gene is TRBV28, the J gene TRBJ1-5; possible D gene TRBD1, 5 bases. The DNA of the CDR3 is TGTGCCAGCAATAAGGGGCAGTATAATCAGCCCCAGCATTTT. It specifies CASNKGQYNQPQHF.